This record covers a single TCR beta chain. The data stem from a study of blood T cell repertoires in COVID-19. Background on the study: COVID-19 samples, acute and convalescent, were from the United States, Italy and Spain. PBMCs, B-cell-depleted T cells, or T cells provided the cDNA or gDNA that made up the material.

Source study methods: Reference gene primer amplification gave estimated nucleated cell counts. The method was immunoSEQ multiplex PCR; TCRdb's version includes in-frame clones alone and lacks a portion of them. The V and J calls and the clone size are those of that table, but D and trimming were determined from the DNA. Seen here are about 120,000 clones, about 74% observed once, and the top ten hold roughly 8.6%. There are 12 residues in the CDR3. V lost 2 bases and J lost 3, with 8 bases in between. Germline V lookup: CDR1 SQVTM, CDR2 ANQGSEA. Sequencing was done on a sample of peripheral blood. The receptor was isolated from a human donor in a cohort sampled during active COVID-19. The chain joins TRBV29-1 to TRBJ2-7; D may be TRBD1 (5 bases). CDR3 bases: TGCAGCGTTGAAAACCAGGGCTACGAGCAGTACTTC. The encoded protein is CSVENQGYEQYF.